The TCR beta chain under discussion was sequenced for a study of vaccination effects on CD4 cells after COVID-19. On the study more broadly: Vaccination of participants consisted of two doses of either the BNT162b2 or mRNA-1273 vaccine.

Before any sequencing was done, the ViraFEST assay used viral peptide pools to expand antigen-specific CD4+ T cells. Following a roughly 11-day culture, CD4+ T cells were purified. Prior SARS-CoV-2 infection was absent in the vaccine recipients, as shown by negative nucleocapsid antibodies. Cultures got half-medium changes with IL-2 on days 3 and 7. The germline V and J ends were trimmed by 8 bases and 0 bases, with 8 bases remaining between them. CDR1 is SNHLY, CDR2 FYNNEI, per germline. The CDR3 contains 13 residues. In the case of this clone: The antigen is undetermined.

Generated by immunoSEQ multiplex PCR, the TCRdb table keeps only in-frame clones and is missing some. There are 62,000 or so clones in the sample; about 80% occur only once, and over 9% lies in the top ten. Findings and limits, study-wide: Late in the post-vaccination period, infection-induced and vaccine-induced clones underwent marked clonal contraction.

V and J are TRBV2 and TRBJ1-5; D is ambiguous. The sequencing here drew on CD4+ T cells from PBMCs cultured with SARS-CoV-2 spike peptides, taken before COVID-19 vaccination. The receptor comes from a human donor who received a COVID-19 vaccine. Written as DNA, the CDR3 is TGTGCCAGCGGCCAATATAGCAATCAGCCCCAGCATTTT. Its protein is CASGQYSNQPQHF.